This T cell receptor beta chain derives from a study of vaccination effects on CD4 cells after COVID-19. Whole-study results and caveats: Sampling in the study covered few convalescent patients and included no early post-infection timepoints. Cross-reactivity with common cold coronaviruses was shown by only 1 of 255 vaccine-induced clones in healthy vaccinees.

Viral peptide pools were used in the ViraFEST assay to expand antigen-specific CD4+ T cells, and sequencing came afterward. Following culture for under 12 days, CD4+ T cells were isolated. Vaccination of participants consisted of two doses of either the BNT162b2 or mRNA-1273 vaccine. In the vaccine recipients, nucleocapsid antibodies were negative and there was no prior SARS-CoV-2 infection. The trim removed 0 bases at V and 2 bases at J, leaving 9 bases unmatched. In germline, CDR1 is MGHRA, CDR2 YSYEKL. There are 17 residues in the CDR3. This clone occurred a few times. What it binds is not known. This table comes from immunoSEQ multiplex PCR, and its TCRdb copy is limited to in-frame clones, with some not included. The table has fewer than 35,000 clones, roughly 77% seen once.

The sequence was obtained from a human donor who received a COVID-19 vaccine. V is TRBV4-1 and J is TRBJ1-1, with 7 bases lining up with TRBD1. The sequences come from CD4+ T cells from PBMCs cultured with HCoV-229E spike peptides, collected after COVID-19 vaccination. The DNA for the CDR3 is TGCGCCAGCAGCCAAGATCCAACCGGGACAGCAAACACTGAAGCTTTCTTT. This codes for CASSQDPTGTANTEAFF.